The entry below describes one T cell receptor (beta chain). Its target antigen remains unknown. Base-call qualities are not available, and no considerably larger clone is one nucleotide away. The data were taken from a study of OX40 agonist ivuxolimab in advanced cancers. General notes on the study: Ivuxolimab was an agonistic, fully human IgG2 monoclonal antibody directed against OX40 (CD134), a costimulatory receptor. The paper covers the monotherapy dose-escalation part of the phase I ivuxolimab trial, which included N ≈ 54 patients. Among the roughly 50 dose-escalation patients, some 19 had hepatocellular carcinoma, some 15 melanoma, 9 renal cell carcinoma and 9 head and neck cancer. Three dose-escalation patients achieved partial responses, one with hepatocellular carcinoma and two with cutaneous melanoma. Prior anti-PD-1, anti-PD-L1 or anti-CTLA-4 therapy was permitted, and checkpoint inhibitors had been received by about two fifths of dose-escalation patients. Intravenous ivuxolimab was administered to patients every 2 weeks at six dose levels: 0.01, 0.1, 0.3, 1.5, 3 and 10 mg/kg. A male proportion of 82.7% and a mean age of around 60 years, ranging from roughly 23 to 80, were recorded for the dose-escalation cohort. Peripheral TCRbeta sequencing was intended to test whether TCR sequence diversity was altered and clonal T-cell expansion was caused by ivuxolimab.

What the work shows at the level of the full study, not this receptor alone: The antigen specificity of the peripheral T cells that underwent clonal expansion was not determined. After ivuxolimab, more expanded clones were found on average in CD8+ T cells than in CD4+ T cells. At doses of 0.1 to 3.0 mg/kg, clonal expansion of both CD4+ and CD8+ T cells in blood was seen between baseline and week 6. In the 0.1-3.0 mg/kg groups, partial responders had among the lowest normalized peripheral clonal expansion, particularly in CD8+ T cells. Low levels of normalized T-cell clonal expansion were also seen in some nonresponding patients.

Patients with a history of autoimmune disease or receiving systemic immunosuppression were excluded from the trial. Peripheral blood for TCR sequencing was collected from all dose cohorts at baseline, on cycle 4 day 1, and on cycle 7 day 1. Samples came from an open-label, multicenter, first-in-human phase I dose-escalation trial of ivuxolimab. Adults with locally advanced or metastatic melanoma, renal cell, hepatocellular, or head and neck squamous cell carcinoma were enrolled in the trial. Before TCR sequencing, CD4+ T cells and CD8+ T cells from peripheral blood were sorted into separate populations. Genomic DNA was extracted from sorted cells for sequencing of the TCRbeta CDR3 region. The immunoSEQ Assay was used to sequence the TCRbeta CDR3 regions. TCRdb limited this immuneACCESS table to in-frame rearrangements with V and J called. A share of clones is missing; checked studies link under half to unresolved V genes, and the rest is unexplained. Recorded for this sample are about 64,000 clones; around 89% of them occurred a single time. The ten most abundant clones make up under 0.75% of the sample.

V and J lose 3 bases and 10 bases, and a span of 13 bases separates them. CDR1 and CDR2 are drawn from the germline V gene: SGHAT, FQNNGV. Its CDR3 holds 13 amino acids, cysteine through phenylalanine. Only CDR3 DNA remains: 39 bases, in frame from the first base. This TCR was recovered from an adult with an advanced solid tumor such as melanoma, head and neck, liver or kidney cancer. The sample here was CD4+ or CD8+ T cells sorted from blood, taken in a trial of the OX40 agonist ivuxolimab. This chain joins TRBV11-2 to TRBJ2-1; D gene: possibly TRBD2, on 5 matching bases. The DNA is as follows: TGTGCCAGCAGCTTGGTCCGGCGCGGGGAGCAGTTCTTC. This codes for CASSLVRRGEQFF. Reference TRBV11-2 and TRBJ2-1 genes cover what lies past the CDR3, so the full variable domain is EAGVAQSPRYKIIEKRQSVAFWCNPISGHATLYWYQQILGQGPKLLIQFQNNGVVDDSQLPKDRFSAERLKGVDSTLKIQPAKLEDSAVYLCASSLVRRGEQFFGPGTRLTVL.